The T cell receptor (beta chain) under discussion was sequenced for a study of T cell responses to AZD1222 COVID-19 vaccine. Study conclusions and caveats: White British ancestry dominated among donors, who included more females, and clonal diversity was possibly underestimated.

The assay was immunoSEQ multiplex PCR, and TCRdb's table has in-frame clones only and misses some. The sample includes about 150,000 clones, 85% to 90% of them seen just once. A note on this clone: Its cognate antigen is unknown.

CDR3 length equals 16 residues. Trimming shortened V by 1 base and J by 4 bases, and 14 bases separated the two germline ends. Germline-derived CDR1 and CDR2 are LNHNV and YYDKDF (reference sequence). This receptor was taken from an adult in good health. This specimen was peripheral blood, taken on day 0 of MenACWY control vaccination. V and J are TRBV15 and TRBJ1-5; the D gene is possibly TRBD1 (5 bases). The CDR3 is CATSRGQGRRNQPQHF. CDR3 DNA sequence: TGTGCCACCAGCAGAGGGCAGGGTAGGAGAAATCAGCCCCAGCATTTT.